These 27 T cell receptor beta chains originate from one sample sequenced in a study of OX40 agonist ivuxolimab in advanced cancers. Clones were sequenced by immunoSEQ multiplex PCR, and TCRdb holds only the in-frame ones, with some missing. The sample carries some 10,000 clones, about nine tenths recorded once. The sample consisted of CD4+ or CD8+ T cells sorted from blood, taken in a trial of the OX40 agonist ivuxolimab. Receptor source: an adult with an advanced solid tumor such as melanoma, head and neck, liver or kidney cancer.

The J gene is TRBJ2-1, the V gene TRBV27, with no clear D. The CDR3 has 13 amino acids. V was clipped by 2 bases and J by 10 bases, with 12 bases between them. The V gene's germline CDR1 is MNHEY and CDR2 SMNVEV (reference sequence). DNA for the CDR3: TGTGCCAGCAGTTTACTCCTACGAACGGAGCAGTTCTTC. It codes for CASSLLLRTEQFF.

The J gene is TRBJ1-2, the V gene TRBV27, with D tentatively TRBD1 (5 bases). The germline V gene encodes CDR1 MNHEY and CDR2 SMNVEV (reference sequence). V was clipped by 6 bases and J by 8 bases, with 13 bases between them. The CDR3 is made up of 12 amino acids. Here the CDR3 DNA reads TGTGCCAGCAGCCCCAGGCAGGGAGGCTACACCTTC. Translation: CASSPRQGGYTF.

The chain combines TRBV7-2 with TRBJ2-7; D remains unclear. Trimming left V 2 bases short and J 0 bases short, with 11 bases between. Germline-derived CDR1 and CDR2 are SGHTA and FQGNSA. The length of the CDR3 is 15 residues. The CDR3 protein is CASSLMLGSSYEQYF. The CDR3 bases are TGTGCCAGCAGCTTAATGTTGGGCAGCTCCTACGAGCAGTACTTC.

This rearrangement joins TRBV5-1 to TRBJ2-1; TRBD2 is a possible D gene (5 bases). Trimming pared 1 base from V and 0 bases from J, leaving 8 bases between. CDR1 and CDR2 from the germline V gene are SGHRS and YFSETQ. CDR3 length: 15 residues. The CDR3 DNA reads as TGCGCCAGCAGCTTGTTTCGGGGCTCCTACAATGAGCAGTTCTTC. This sequence encodes CASSLFRGSYNEQFF. The whole variable domain, filled in from reference TRBV5-1 and TRBJ2-1, reads KAGVTQTPRYLIKTRGQQVTLSCSPISGHRSVSWYQQTPGQGLQFLFEYFSETQRNKGNFPGRFSGRQFSNSRSEMNVSTLELGDSALYLCASSLFRGSYNEQFFGPGTRLTVL.

The gene calls are TRBV5-1 and TRBJ2-7; 8 bases are a match to TRBD2. Germline loops: CDR1 SGHRS, CDR2 YFSETQ. The CDR3 is 16 amino acids. V lost 0 bases, J lost 3 bases, and 8 bases stayed unmatched. CDR3 sequence: CASSLGWGLAGYEQYF. CDR3 coding DNA: TGCGCCAGCAGCTTGGGATGGGGGCTAGCGGGCTACGAGCAGTACTTC.

The rearrangement links TRBV4-3 to TRBJ1-1, with D maybe TRBD1 (5 bases). CDR1 is LGHNA, CDR2 YSLEER, per germline. This CDR3 is 15 amino acids long. Trimming took 0 bases from V and 4 from J, leaving 12 bases between them. The CDR3 region has the DNA TGCGCCAGCAGCCAAGATCGAAGGGGAAGCACTGAAGCTTTCTTT. Translated, it gives CASSQDRRGSTEAFF.

This chain joins TRBV27 and TRBJ2-1; D is unresolved. The V end lost 6 bases, the J end lost 3 bases, and 6 bases lay between the germline ends. Germline loops: CDR1 MNHEY, CDR2 SMNVEV (reference sequence). There are 12 residues in the CDR3. CDR3 DNA sequence: TGTGCCAGCAGCCCAGACTACAATGAGCAGTTCTTC. Translating gives CASSPDYNEQFF.

The chain couples TRBV2 to TRBJ2-3, with 9 bases matching TRBD2. This CDR3 contains 13 residues. The germline CDR1 and CDR2 sequences are SNHLY and FYNNEI. V lost 8 bases, J lost 3 bases, and 3 bases stayed unmatched. The CDR3 DNA is TGTGCCAGCCCGGGACTAGCAACAGATACGCAGTATTTT. Translated, it gives CASPGLATDTQYF.

The chain joins TRBV6-6 to TRBJ2-7, with unresolved D. This CDR3 is built from 14 residues. Trimming pared 4 bases from V and 0 bases from J, leaving 10 bases between. Germline V CDR1 and CDR2: MNHNY, SVGAGI (reference sequence). Here the CDR3 DNA reads TGTGCCAGCAGTTCGACACGGAGCTCCTACGAGCAGTACTTC. This sequence encodes CASSSTRSSYEQYF.

The rearrangement uses TRBV9 and TRBJ1-5; D call uncertain. Trimming stripped 0 bases from V and 4 bases from J, with 8 bases between. Germline CDR1 reads SGDLS; CDR2 reads YYNGEE. The CDR3 extends over 14 amino acids. The CDR3 spells CASSVGALNQPQHF. CDR3 DNA sequence: TGTGCCAGCAGCGTAGGGGCACTTAATCAGCCCCAGCATTTT.

This clone was seen once. The rearrangement joins TRBV7-9 to TRBJ2-2, with 11 bases matching TRBD2. The CDR3 sequence is 16 residues long. Germline loops: CDR1 SEHNR, CDR2 FQNEAQ (reference sequence). V trimming: 2 bases; J trimming: 3 bases; junction bases outside the gene matches: 2. CDR3 nucleotide sequence: TGTGCCAGCAGCTTAACTAGCGGGGGTGACACCGGGGAGCTGTTTTTT. Protein product: CASSLTSGGDTGELFF.

V and J are TRBV28 and TRBJ2-7, with unresolved D. This CDR3 spans 12 amino acids. The V and J ends lost 5 bases and 1 base respectively, with 6 bases between them. Germline CDR1 and CDR2: MDHEN and SYDVKM. The CDR3 bases are TGTGCCAGCAGTCCACTATCCTACGAGCAGTACTTC. This gives the protein CASSPLSYEQYF. The complete variable domain, with remaining parts taken from reference TRBV28 and TRBJ2-7, reads DVKVTQSSRYLVKRTGEKVFLECVQDMDHENMFWYRQDPGLGLRLIYFSYDVKMKEKGDIPEGYSVSREKKERFSLILESASTNQTSMYLCASSPLSYEQYFGPGTRLTVT.

Relative to its sample, this clone is large (0.1 to 1%). The chain carries TRBV11-2 and TRBJ2-3, with TRBD1 identical over 10 bases. Trimming cost V 2 bases and J 2 bases; bases outside gene matches: 7. Germline loops: CDR1 SGHAT, CDR2 FQNNGV. The CDR3 is made up of 17 amino acids. In DNA, the CDR3 is TGTGCCAGCAGCTTAACCTTGGACAGGGGGGTCACAGATACGCAGTATTTT. Protein: CASSLTLDRGVTDTQYF.

The chain carries TRBV11-2 and TRBJ1-5, with 11 bases identical to TRBD1. The germline gives CDR1 SGHAT, CDR2 FQNNGV. There are 15 residues in the CDR3. Unmatched junction bases numbered 3, after V lost 5 bases and J lost 3 bases. The CDR3 coding sequence is TGTGCCAGCAGCCGGGGACAGGGGGTCAATCAGCCCCAGCATTTT. This translates into CASSRGQGVNQPQHF.

The CDR3 reads CASSLGGQPYEQYF. In nucleotides, the CDR3 is TGCGCCAGCAGCTTGGGGGGACAGCCCTACGAGCAGTACTTC. The J gene is TRBJ2-7, the V gene TRBV5-1; 7 bases fit TRBD1. J was trimmed by 2 bases and V by 0 bases; bases with no gene match: 2. This CDR3 comprises 14 residues. Looked up from germline, CDR1 is SGHRS and CDR2 is YFSETQ.

The rearrangement uses TRBV4-3 and TRBJ1-1; unclear D gene. This CDR3 has 14 residues. V lost 0 bases and J lost 4, with 9 bases in between. Germline V CDR1 and CDR2: LGHNA, YSLEER. The CDR3, as DNA: TGCGCCAGCAGCCAAGATTTGGGCATCACTGAAGCTTTCTTT. Amino acid sequence: CASSQDLGITEAFF.

J is TRBJ2-2 and V is TRBV29-1, with D possibly TRBD1 on 6 matching bases. Germline V gene sequence: CDR1 SQVTM, CDR2 ANQGSEA. Trimming stripped 7 bases from V and 6 bases from J, with 12 bases between. This CDR3 region has 12 residues. CDR3 region: CSGVTGPGELFF. The CDR3 DNA sequence: TGCAGCGGTGTGACAGGACCCGGGGAGCTGTTTTTT.

This clone was observed a handful of times. This chain joins TRBV2 and TRBJ2-5; D unresolved. Germline V gene sequence: CDR1 SNHLY, CDR2 FYNNEI. This CDR3 comprises 13 residues. V shed 5 bases and J shed 5 bases, with 12 bases lying between them. Here the CDR3 reads CASSWLGWETQYF. CDR3 nucleotides: TGTGCCAGCAGTTGGCTGGGTTGGGAGACCCAGTACTTC.

The J gene is TRBJ2-7, the V gene TRBV5-1; possibly TRBD2 for D (5 bases). The ends were cut back, 5 bases at V and 4 bases at J, with 13 bases in the middle. Germline V gene sequence: CDR1 SGHRS, CDR2 YFSETQ. The CDR3 is made up of 13 amino acids. The CDR3 reads CASRPPSKYEQYF. The DNA of the CDR3 is TGCGCCAGCAGGCCTCCTAGCAAATACGAGCAGTACTTC.

This clone was seen just once. This sequence joins TRBV6-6 and TRBJ2-7; D is undetermined. CDR1 and CDR2 from the germline V gene are MNHNY and SVGAGI (reference sequence). Trimming took off 3 bases at V and 4 bases at J, with 1 base between the two ends. This CDR3 contains 10 residues. Here the CDR3 DNA reads TGTGCCAGCAGTTATTACGAGCAGTACTTC. It yields the protein CASSYYEQYF.

The chain couples TRBV4-3 to TRBJ1-6; 10 nucleotides align to TRBD1. Germline CDR1 is LGHNA and CDR2 is YSLEER. The V segment lost 3 bases and the J segment 8 bases; nucleotides outside the gene matches: 4. This CDR3 region has 15 residues. The CDR3: CASSQMGQGYSPLHF. In DNA, the CDR3 is TGCGCCAGCAGCCAGATGGGACAGGGGTATTCACCCCTCCACTTT.

This chain connects TRBV7-8 to TRBJ2-3, with D perhaps being TRBD1 or TRBD2 (6 bases each). CDR3 length: 16 residues. The germline gives CDR1 SGHVS, CDR2 FQNEAQ. V dropped 5 bases and J dropped 2 bases, with 17 bases sitting between them. The CDR3 region has the DNA TGTGCCAGCAGCGTAAGGGGGGCGGGACCCACAGATACGCAGTATTTT. Translated, it gives CASSVRGAGPTDTQYF.

The rearrangement joins TRBV7-9 to TRBJ1-1; perhaps TRBD1 as D (6 bases). Germline lookup yields CDR1 SEHNR and CDR2 FQNEAQ (reference sequence). This CDR3 has 14 residues. Between the trimmed V and J ends, which lost 5 bases and 4 bases, there was a span of 14 bases. CDR3 in DNA: TGTGCCAGCAGCCCACCACAGGGAGGCACTGAAGCTTTCTTT. Translating it yields CASSPPQGGTEAFF.

The chain carries TRBV19 and TRBJ2-2, with TRBD1 matching over 9 bases. V lost 9 bases to trimming and J lost 4 bases; unmatched junction nucleotides: 6. There are 14 residues in the CDR3. Germline V gene sequence: CDR1 LNHDA, CDR2 SQIVND (reference sequence). The CDR3, as DNA: TGTGCCAGCCGGACAGGGGAAACCACCGGGGAGCTGTTTTTT. Translating it yields CASRTGETTGELFF.

The gene calls are TRBV2 and TRBJ2-1; a possible D gene is TRBD1 (5 bases). The CDR3 totals 15 residues. The V gene lost 3 bases and the J gene lost 7 bases, with 16 bases spanning the gap. Germline lookup yields CDR1 SNHLY and CDR2 FYNNEI. DNA for the CDR3: TGTGCCAGCAGTGAGGGGCCTGCATCCTTAAATGAGCAGTTCTTC. It specifies CASSEGPASLNEQFF.

This rearrangement joins TRBV30 to TRBJ1-5; no definite D call. Germline lookup yields CDR1 GTSNPN and CDR2 SVGIG (reference sequence). Deletions cut 5 bases from V and 0 bases from J, with 11 bases between. The CDR3 has 14 residues. CDR3 nucleotide sequence: TGTGCCTGGGACCGAGGGCTTAGCAATCAGCCCCAGCATTTT. Protein: CAWDRGLSNQPQHF.

This sequence joins TRBV7-3 and TRBJ2-3; 9 bases align to TRBD1. Germline CDR1 and CDR2: SGHTA and FQGTGA. CDR3 length: 14 amino acids. With V trimmed by 5 bases and J by 3 bases, 3 bases remained unmatched. DNA for the CDR3: TGTGCCAGCAGCCCCGGGACAGGGACAGATACGCAGTATTTT. Amino acid sequence: CASSPGTGTDTQYF.